Below are 6 T cell receptor beta chains sequenced from a single sample in a study of monozygotic twins with inflammatory bowel disease. Reanalyzing the 5' RACE reads, TCRdb keeps one entry per CDR3 protein, without DNA. The table gives approximately 200,000 distinct CDR3 sequences; the top ten clones make up 1.5% to 2% of it. Material: blood. All receptors come from a human donor with ulcerative colitis or Crohn's disease, or a healthy co-twin of an affected twin (not recorded which).

The chain joins TRBV4-1 to TRBJ1-6. Germline-derived CDR1 and CDR2 are MGHRA and YSYEKL. The CDR3 has 14 amino acids. CDR3 sequence: CASSFRGFGSPLHF.

The chain joins TRBV6-1 to TRBJ1-6. The CDR3 totals 14 residues. The germline V gene encodes CDR1 MNHNS and CDR2 SASEGT. CDR3 protein: CASTPRQSNSPLHF.

The chain carries TRBV12-3 or TRBV12-4 and TRBJ2-7; TCRdb lists TRBD1, though no DNA is available to test this call. There are 12 residues in the CDR3. The CDR3 sequence is CASSFWGNEQYF.

The chain links TRBV5-1 to TRBJ2-3; TCRdb returns TRBD2, unconfirmable since there is no DNA. This CDR3 spans 15 amino acids. The germline V gene encodes CDR1 SGHRS and CDR2 YFSETQ. CDR3 sequence reads: CASSTGLAGIDTQYF.

This CDR3 is CASSLRGVRDEQFF. This chain joins TRBV5-1 and TRBJ2-1; checking the TCRdb D call of TRBD1 is not possible without DNA. Germline V CDR1 and CDR2: SGHRS, YFSETQ. This CDR3 has 14 amino acids.

V gene TRBV25-1 combines with J gene TRBJ1-1; TCRdb's D call, TRBD1, is unchecked because there is no DNA. The length of the CDR3 is 14 residues. Germline V gives CDR1 MGHDK, CDR2 SYGVNS. The CDR3 loop reads CASTPSGGNTEAFF.